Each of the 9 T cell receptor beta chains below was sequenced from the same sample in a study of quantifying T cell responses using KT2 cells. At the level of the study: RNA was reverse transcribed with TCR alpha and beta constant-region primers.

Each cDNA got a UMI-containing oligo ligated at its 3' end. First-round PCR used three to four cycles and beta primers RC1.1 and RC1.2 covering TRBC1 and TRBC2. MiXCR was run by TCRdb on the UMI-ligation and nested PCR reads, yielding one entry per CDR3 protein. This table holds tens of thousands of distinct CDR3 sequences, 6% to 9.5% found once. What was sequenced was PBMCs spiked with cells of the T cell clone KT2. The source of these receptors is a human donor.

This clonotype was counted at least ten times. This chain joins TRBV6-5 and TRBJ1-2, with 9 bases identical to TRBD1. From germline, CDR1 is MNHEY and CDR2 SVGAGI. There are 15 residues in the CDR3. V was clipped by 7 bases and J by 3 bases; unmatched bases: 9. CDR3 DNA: TGTGCCAGCAACAACCGGACAGGGGTTTACTATGGCTACACCTTC. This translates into CASNNRTGVYYGYTF.

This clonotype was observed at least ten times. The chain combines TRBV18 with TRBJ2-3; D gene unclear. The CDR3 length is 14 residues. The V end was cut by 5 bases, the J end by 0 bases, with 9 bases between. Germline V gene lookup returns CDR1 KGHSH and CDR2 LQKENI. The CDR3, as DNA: TGTGCCAGCTCAGAGACCCTAAGCACAGATACGCAGTATTTT. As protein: CASSETLSTDTQYF.

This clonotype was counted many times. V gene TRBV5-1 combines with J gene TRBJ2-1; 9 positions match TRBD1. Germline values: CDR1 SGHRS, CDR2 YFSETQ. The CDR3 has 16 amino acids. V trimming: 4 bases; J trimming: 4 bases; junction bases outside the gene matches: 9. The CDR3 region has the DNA TGCGCCAGCAGCACACGCGGGACAGGGTTGTACAATGAGCAGTTCTTC. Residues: CASSTRGTGLYNEQFF.

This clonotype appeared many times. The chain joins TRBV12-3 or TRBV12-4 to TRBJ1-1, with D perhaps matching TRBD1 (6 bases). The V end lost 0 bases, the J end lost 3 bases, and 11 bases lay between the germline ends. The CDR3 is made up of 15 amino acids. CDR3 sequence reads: CASSLAGGRYTEAFF. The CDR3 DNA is TGTGCCAGCAGTTTAGCAGGGGGTAGATACACTGAAGCTTTCTTT.

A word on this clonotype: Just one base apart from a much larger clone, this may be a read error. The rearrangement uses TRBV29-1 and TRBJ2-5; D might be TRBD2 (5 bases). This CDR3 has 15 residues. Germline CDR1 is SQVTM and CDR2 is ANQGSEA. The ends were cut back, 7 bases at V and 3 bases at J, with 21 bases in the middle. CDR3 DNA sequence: TGCAGCGCTAGCTCATCAGTGGGCGTTAAAGAGACCCAGTACTTC. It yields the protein CSASSSVGVKETQYF.

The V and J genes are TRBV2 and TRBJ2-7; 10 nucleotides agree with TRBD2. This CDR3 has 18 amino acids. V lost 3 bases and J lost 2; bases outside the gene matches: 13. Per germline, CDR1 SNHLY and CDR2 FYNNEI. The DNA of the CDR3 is TGTGCCAGCAGTGATCCCGCTGCCTCTAGCGGGGGTACCTACGAGCAGTACTTC. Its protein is CASSDPAASSGGTYEQYF.

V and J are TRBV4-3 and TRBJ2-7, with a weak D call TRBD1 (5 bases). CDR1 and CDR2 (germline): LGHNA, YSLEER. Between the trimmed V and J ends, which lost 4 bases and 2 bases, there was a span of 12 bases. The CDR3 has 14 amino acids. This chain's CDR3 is CASSLAQGPYEQYF. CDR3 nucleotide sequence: TGCGCCAGCAGCCTGGCCCAGGGTCCCTACGAGCAGTACTTC.

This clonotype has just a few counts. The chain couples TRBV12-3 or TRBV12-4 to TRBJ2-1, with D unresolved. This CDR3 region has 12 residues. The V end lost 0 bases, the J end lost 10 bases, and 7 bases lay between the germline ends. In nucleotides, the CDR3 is TGTGCCAGCAGTTTAGCCCCCAAGGAGCAGTTCTTC. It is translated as CASSLAPKEQFF.

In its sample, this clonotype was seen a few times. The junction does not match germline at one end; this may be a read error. In nucleotides, the CDR3 is TGTGCCAGCAGCAAGACAGGGGGCGACTATGGCTACAACTTC. This translates into CASSKTGGDYGYNF. The chain couples TRBV11-1 to TRBJ1-2; 10 nucleotides match TRBD1. From germline, CDR1 is SGHAT and CDR2 FQDESV (reference sequence). The CDR3 totals 14 residues. The whole variable domain, filled in from reference TRBV11-1 and TRBJ1-2, reads EAEVAQSPRYKITEKSQAVAFWCDPISGHATLYWYRQILGQGPELLVQFQDESVVDDSQLPKDRFSAERLKGVDSTLKIQPAELGDSAMYLCASSKTGGDYGYNFGSGTRLTVV.